The 28 T cell receptor beta chains given below trace back to one sample, sequenced in a study of CD8 T cells in ankylosing spondylitis. Overall study findings and caveats: Among TCR beta sequences, a motif of eight highly homologous variants appeared characteristic of ankylosing spondylitis blood.

These receptors have no known antigen. TCRdb re-called the 5' RACE reads through MiXCR, storing one row per CDR3 protein. The sample gives fewer than 250,000 distinct CDR3 sequences, 15% to 20% of which show up once; roughly 46% is in the top ten. Sequences were obtained from blood, either unsorted or a sorted T cell fraction (not recorded which). These receptor sequences come from a male donor with ankylosing spondylitis.

This clonotype was seen only once. This chain uses TRBV11-2 with TRBJ2-7; perhaps TRBD2 as D (6 bases). The V gene lost 2 bases and the J gene lost 2 bases, with 13 bases spanning the gap. This CDR3 is built from 15 residues. Germline CDR1 and CDR2: SGHAT and FQNNGV. CDR3 amino acids: CASSLTREKTYEQYF. In DNA form, the CDR3 reads TGTGCCAGCAGCTTAACCCGGGAGAAAACCTACGAGCAGTACTTC.

V and J are TRBV27 and TRBJ1-5; TRBD1 is a possible D gene (6 bases). Trimming cost V 4 bases and J 3 bases, with 16 bases left between them. The germline V gene has CDR1 MNHEY and CDR2 SMNVEV (reference sequence). The CDR3 loop spans 16 amino acids. CDR3 residues: CASSSSGEGINQPQHF. CDR3 nucleotides: TGTGCCAGCAGTTCCTCAGGGGAGGGCATCAATCAGCCCCAGCATTTT.

CDR3 sequence: CASSLGLAGPSSYNEQFF. The CDR3, as DNA: TGTGCCAGCAGTTTAGGACTAGCGGGCCCGAGCTCCTACAATGAGCAGTTCTTC. V usage is TRBV12-3 or TRBV12-4 and J usage is TRBJ2-1, with TRBD2 identical over 10 bases. Trimming at V came to 1 base and at J to 0 bases, leaving 6 bases not matched to a gene. The CDR3 has 18 amino acids.

There are a few counts of this clonotype. The V and J genes are TRBV7-3 and TRBJ2-3; 8 nucleotides align to TRBD2. The CDR3 runs to 16 residues. V lost 2 bases and J lost 0; bases outside the gene matches: 4. CDR1 and CDR2 from the germline V gene are SGHTA and FQGTGA. DNA for the CDR3: TGTGCCAGCAGCTTAGACTTAGCGGGGAGCACAGATACGCAGTATTTT. This gives the protein CASSLDLAGSTDTQYF.

Ten or more counts support this clonotype. V and J are TRBV12-3 or TRBV12-4 and TRBJ1-1, with TRBD1 matching 9 bases. V was pared by 6 bases and J by 5 bases, with 10 bases of the junction left unmatched. The CDR3 runs 15 residues. In DNA, the CDR3 is TGTGCCAGCAGCAACGGGACAGGGTTAAGAACTGAAGCTTTCTTT. Translation gives CASSNGTGLRTEAFF.

The chain carries TRBV27 and TRBJ2-2; D not certain. The V and J ends lost 0 bases and 4 bases respectively, with 9 bases between them. The CDR3 is 15 residues long. Germline values: CDR1 MNHEY, CDR2 SMNVEV (reference sequence). The CDR3 DNA sequence: TGTGCCAGCAGTTTATCGATAGGTATCACCGGGGAGCTGTTTTTT. It is translated as CASSLSIGITGELFF.

Here the CDR3 DNA reads TGTGCCACCAGTCCAGGATCTGGCTACACCTTC. Translated: CATSPGSGYTF. The gene calls are TRBV24-1 and TRBJ1-2, with D uncertain. V lost 6 bases, J lost 7 bases, and 8 bases lay in between. This CDR3 spans 11 amino acids. CDR1 KGHDR and CDR2 SFDVKD come from the germline V gene.

The J gene is TRBJ2-1, the V gene TRBV7-8; TRBD2 agrees at 8 bases. V was pared by 4 bases and J by 3 bases, with 14 bases of the junction left unmatched. This CDR3 region has 18 residues. In germline, CDR1 is SGHVS, CDR2 FQNEAQ. CDR3 region: CASSSEEPGLDIYNEQFF. The CDR3 DNA reads TGTGCCAGCAGCTCAGAAGAGCCGGGACTAGATATCTACAATGAGCAGTTCTTC.

The rearrangement joins TRBV6-1 to TRBJ2-3; no reliable D call. Trimming removed 5 bases at V and 1 base at J, with 13 bases between. Germline V gene lookup returns CDR1 MNHNS and CDR2 SASEGT. The CDR3 loop spans 15 amino acids. In DNA, the CDR3 is TGTGCCAGCAGTCCTATTCCTGGGGGCACAGATACGCAGTATTTT. It encodes CASSPIPGGTDTQYF.

This clonotype was detected ten times or more. V usage is TRBV5-1 and J usage is TRBJ1-1; D remains ambiguous. The CDR3 has 14 amino acids. CDR1 SGHRS and CDR2 YFSETQ come from the germline V gene. Trimming removed 4 bases at V and 1 base at J, with 11 bases between. Here the CDR3 DNA reads TGCGCCAGCAGCCCGGACGGGGAGAACACTGAAGCTTTCTTT. Translation gives CASSPDGENTEAFF.

This chain links TRBV27 with TRBJ2-7, with D uncertain. V lost 4 bases, J lost 2 bases, and 9 bases lay in between. The length of the CDR3 is 13 residues. CDR1 is MNHEY, CDR2 SMNVEV, per germline (reference sequence). The DNA for the CDR3 is TGTGCCAGCAGTTGGGATAACACCTACGAGCAGTACTTC. The encoded protein is CASSWDNTYEQYF.

The chain joins TRBV20-1 to TRBJ2-1; D is unresolved. CDR1 is DFQATT and CDR2 is SNEGSKA in the germline V gene (reference sequence). Deletions cut 6 bases from V and 3 bases from J, with 12 bases between. CDR3 size: 13 residues. CDR3 nucleotides: TGCAGTGCCGAGCTCTGGGACTACAATGAGCAGTTCTTC. This sequence encodes CSAELWDYNEQFF.

This rearrangement joins TRBV3-1 to TRBJ2-7, with D unclear. The CDR3 loop spans 13 amino acids. From germline, CDR1 is LGHDT and CDR2 YNNKEL (reference sequence). V was pared by 3 bases and J by 0 bases, with 6 bases between. The CDR3 DNA follows: TGTGCCAGCAGCCATGCGCTCTCCTACGAGCAGTACTTC. Translation: CASSHALSYEQYF.

With respect to this clonotype: An end of the junction differs from the germline gene, which may be a read error. The chain links TRBV9 to TRBJ2-3; D is undetermined. Per the germline V gene, CDR1 is SGDLS and CDR2 is YYNGEE. The CDR3 consists of 14 residues. The CDR3 region has the DNA TGTGCCAGCAGCGTGTTCGGTAGCACAGATACGCAGAATTTT. It specifies CASSVFGSTDTQNF.

This clonotype has only a few counts. The chain is built from TRBV7-2 and TRBJ2-7; no definite D call. The V end was cut by 3 bases, the J end by 0 bases, with 9 bases between. This CDR3 region has 14 residues. The germline gives CDR1 SGHTA, CDR2 FQGNSA. CDR3 residues: CASSFEVYSYEQYF. In DNA, the CDR3 is TGTGCCAGCAGCTTCGAAGTGTACTCCTACGAGCAGTACTTC.

The rearrangement links TRBV12-5 to TRBJ2-1; the D call may be TRBD1 or TRBD2 (5 bases each). This CDR3 region has 15 residues. The ends were cut back, 1 base at V and 3 bases at J, with 10 bases in the middle. Germline CDR1 LGHNT, CDR2 FRNRAP. CDR3 residues: CASGLGAGSYNEQFF. The CDR3 DNA reads TGTGCTAGTGGTTTGGGGGCAGGGAGCTACAATGAGCAGTTCTTC.

V and J are TRBV7-8 and TRBJ2-5; D not certain. Germline V lookup: CDR1 SGHVS, CDR2 FQNEAQ. Trimming pared 5 bases from V and 4 bases from J, leaving 8 bases between. There are 12 residues in the CDR3. The CDR3 reads CASSPSSETQYF. CDR3 bases: TGTGCCAGCAGCCCATCTTCAGAGACCCAGTACTTC.

The chain couples TRBV11-1 to TRBJ1-1; tentative D call: TRBD1 (6 bases). There are 19 residues in the CDR3. Deletions cut 0 bases from V and 1 base from J, with 21 bases between. Germline lookup yields CDR1 SGHAT and CDR2 FQDESV (reference sequence). The CDR3 bases are TGTGCCAGCAGCTTAGCCGTGGGGGGGGGCCCCGGGGAGAACACTGAAGCTTTCTTT. Translated, it gives CASSLAVGGGPGENTEAFF.

Only a few counts were recorded for this clonotype. The chain joins TRBV7-9 to TRBJ1-1; D might be TRBD1 (6 bases). CDR1 SEHNR and CDR2 FQNEAQ come from the germline V gene (reference sequence). The CDR3 sequence is 13 residues long. V was trimmed by 2 bases and J by 5 bases, leaving 9 bases between them. The CDR3 loop reads CASSLPGVTEAFF. Written as DNA, the CDR3 is TGTGCCAGCAGCTTACCAGGGGTTACTGAAGCTTTCTTT.

This clonotype appeared a few times. CDR3 coding DNA: TGTGCCAGTAGTATAGATGGGGACAGTTTAACTGAAGCTTTCTTT. Its translation is CASSIDGDSLTEAFF. The rearrangement links TRBV19 to TRBJ1-1; TRBD1 matches 7 bases. Trimming cost V 0 bases and J 5 bases; bases outside gene matches: 6. Germline loops: CDR1 LNHDA, CDR2 SQIVND (reference sequence). The CDR3 is made up of 15 amino acids.

V is TRBV29-1 and J is TRBJ2-7; the match to TRBD2 covers 11 bases. CDR3 size: 15 residues. The germline V gene encodes CDR1 SQVTM and CDR2 ANQGSEA. Unmatched junction bases numbered 9, after V lost 4 bases and J lost 4 bases. CDR3 sequence reads: CSVGVLAGGSYEQYF. The CDR3 coding sequence is TGCAGCGTTGGGGTTCTAGCGGGAGGTAGTTACGAGCAGTACTTC.

This chain joins TRBV20-1 and TRBJ1-6; TRBD1 matches at 7 bases. CDR1 and CDR2 (germline): DFQATT, SNEGSKA (reference sequence). J gave up 9 bases and V 0 bases, and 17 bases lay outside the gene matches. This CDR3 is built from 18 residues. CDR3 sequence reads: CSAREEGAGVGFGSPLHF. The CDR3 region has the DNA TGCAGTGCTAGAGAGGAGGGGGCGGGCGTAGGGTTCGGTTCACCCCTCCACTTT.

The chain uses TRBV7-2 and TRBJ1-3; D is possibly TRBD1 (5 bases). CDR1 is SGHTA and CDR2 is FQGNSA in the germline V gene. The CDR3 sequence is 14 residues long. Trimming cost V 5 bases and J 8 bases, with 16 bases left between them. The CDR3 loop reads CASSATGTSDTIYF. The CDR3, as DNA: TGTGCCAGCAGCGCAACCGGGACTTCCGACACCATATATTTT. The entire variable domain, with the rest obtained from reference TRBV7-2 and TRBJ1-3, is as follows: GAGVSQSPSNKVTEKGKDVELRCDPISGHTALYWYRQSLGQGLEFLIYFQGNSAPDKSGLPSDRFSAERTGGSVSTLTIQRTQQEDSAVYLCASSATGTSDTIYFGEGSWLTVV.

This clonotype turned up a few times. The DNA of the CDR3 is TGTGCCAGCAGTTTGACTAGCGGGGATCCCACAGATACGCAGTATTTT. Translating gives CASSLTSGDPTDTQYF. V usage is TRBV12-3 or TRBV12-4 and J usage is TRBJ2-3, with 11 bases fitting TRBD2. The CDR3 extends over 16 amino acids. V lost 3 bases, J lost 2 bases, and 4 bases stayed unmatched.

This clonotype was recorded many times. The chain combines TRBV10-2 with TRBJ1-2; no firm D call. Germline CDR1 and CDR2: WSHSY and SAAADI. V lost 3 bases and J 4 bases, leaving 12 bases between the germline ends. The CDR3 is 14 amino acids. The CDR3: CASSDSRTTYGYTF. CDR3 DNA: TGCGCCAGCAGTGATTCCAGAACGACCTATGGCTACACCTTC.

The V call is TRBV30, the J call TRBJ2-2, with a weak D call TRBD1 (6 bases). Germline CDR1 GTSNPN, CDR2 SVGIG (reference sequence). CDR3 length: 15 residues. Between the trimmed V and J ends, which lost 4 bases and 1 base, there was a span of 13 bases. The CDR3 nucleotides read TGTGCCTGGACCAAGGGGGTGGAGAACACCGGGGAGCTGTTTTTT. Translating gives CAWTKGVENTGELFF.

The chain couples TRBV7-9 to TRBJ2-1, with D perhaps assigned TRBD1 or TRBD2 (5 bases each). The germline V gene encodes CDR1 SEHNR and CDR2 FQNEAQ (reference sequence). This CDR3 is 15 amino acids long. V was trimmed by 0 bases and J by 5 bases, leaving 11 bases between them. The CDR3 reads CASSLAGPIDNEQFF. CDR3 sequence (DNA): TGTGCCAGCAGCTTAGCGGGACCGATCGACAATGAGCAGTTCTTC.

This clonotype turned up a few times. The chain combines TRBV24-1 with TRBJ2-2; D may be TRBD1 or TRBD2 (6 bases each). The CDR3 spans 14 residues. The germline V gene encodes CDR1 KGHDR and CDR2 SFDVKD. V lost 4 bases and J lost 6, with 11 bases in between. The CDR3 protein is CATSDDGGAGELFF. The CDR3 nucleotides are TGTGCCACCAGTGACGACGGGGGCGCCGGGGAGCTGTTTTTT.